One and the same sample provided the 27 T cell receptor beta chains below, sequenced in a study of molecular identifiers for immune sequencing clone quantification. MiXCR, applied by TCRdb to the PCR reads, yields one record per CDR3 protein. Seen here are 40,000 to 65,000 distinct CDR3 sequences, around 33% observed once, and the top ten hold approximately 4.2%. The sample was naive CD8+ T cells from blood, with Jurkat cell RNA spiked in. Subset defined: FACS-sorted CD8+CD4-CCR7+CD45RA+ naive T cells. These receptors were obtained from a human donor in good health. Some libraries in this study had Jurkat cell RNA spiked in.

The chain uses TRBV20-1 and TRBJ2-5; D call uncertain. Germline V gene lookup returns CDR1 DFQATT and CDR2 SNEGSKA (reference sequence). The length of the CDR3 is 10 residues. Trimming removed 5 bases from V and 1 base from J, with 2 bases in between. CDR3 nucleotide sequence: TGCAGTGCTCTCCAAGAGACCCAGTACTTC. Translating it yields CSALQETQYF.

V gene TRBV5-5 combines with J gene TRBJ1-1; TRBD1 matches 7 bases. The CDR3 has 15 residues. The V gene end was trimmed by 0 bases and the J gene end by 5 bases; junction bases not matched to a gene: 7. Germline CDR1 is SGHKS and CDR2 is YYEKEE (reference sequence). In DNA form, the CDR3 reads TGTGCCAGCAGCTTGGTAGCGACAGGGTGGACTGAAGCTTTCTTT. It codes for CASSLVATGWTEAFF.

This clonotype was detected only a few times. This chain connects TRBV7-8 to TRBJ2-7, with TRBD2 as a possible D gene (5 bases). V was trimmed by 5 bases and J by 0 bases, leaving 17 bases between them. The CDR3 has 16 residues. Germline lookup yields CDR1 SGHVS and CDR2 FQNEAQ. As DNA, the CDR3 is TGTGCCAGCAGCCCACTAGTGGGGAACCGCTCCTACGAGCAGTACTTC. Residues: CASSPLVGNRSYEQYF.

This clonotype has a count of ten or more. This chain joins TRBV9 and TRBJ1-1, with D possibly being TRBD1 (6 bases). The CDR3 covers 15 residues. Germline V gives CDR1 SGDLS, CDR2 YYNGEE. Trimming took 2 bases from V and 4 from J, leaving 15 bases between them. The DNA for the CDR3 is TGTGCCAGCAGCGTCGCTGACAGGTTGGGCACTGAAGCTTTCTTT. It encodes CASSVADRLGTEAFF.

In DNA form, the CDR3 reads TGTGCCAGCAGTTACGGGGAAGAAGAGACCCAGTACTTC. It is translated as CASSYGEEETQYF. The rearrangement uses TRBV6-5 and TRBJ2-5, with D unclear. The V gene lost 2 bases and the J gene lost 3 bases, with 7 bases spanning the gap. CDR3 length: 13 amino acids. In germline, CDR1 is MNHEY, CDR2 SVGAGI.

As to this clonotype: Just one base apart from a much larger clone, this may be a read error. The rearrangement joins TRBV14 to TRBJ2-3; D not certain. The CDR3 has 14 residues. CDR1 SGHDN and CDR2 FVKESK come from the germline V gene. The CDR3 nucleotides are TGTGCCGGCAGCTACGGATGGGGCACAGATACGCAGTATTTT. This gives the protein CAGSYGWGTDTQYF.

Regarding this clonotype: This may be a read error, as it is one base from a much larger clone. The chain uses TRBV11-2 and TRBJ2-6; no clear D gene. The CDR3 covers 12 residues. Germline lookup yields CDR1 SGHAT and CDR2 FQNNGV. In nucleotides, the CDR3 is TGTGCCAGCAGAAGCCCGTCCAACGTCCAGACTTTC. Protein product: CASRSPSNVQTF.

This clonotype was seen at least ten times. The V and J genes are TRBV28 and TRBJ2-7; D is unresolved. CDR1 and CDR2 from the germline V gene are MDHEN and SYDVKM. This CDR3 comprises 14 residues. V shed 6 bases and J shed 2 bases, with 14 bases lying between them. The CDR3 DNA sequence: TGTGCCAGCAGCCCCGGTCTTGGACCCTACGAGCAGTACTTC. This sequence encodes CASSPGLGPYEQYF.

Of note for this clonotype: Just one base apart from a much larger clone, this may be a read error. The chain recombines TRBV16 with TRBJ2-3; 8 bases line up with TRBD2. J lost 2 bases, V lost 4 bases, and 8 bases had no gene match. Germline V gene sequence: CDR1 KGHSY, CDR2 FQNENV. The CDR3 extends over 16 amino acids. The CDR3, as DNA: TGTGCCAGCAGCCCCCGTGTCGGGAGGGCCACAGATACGCAGTATTTT. The encoded protein is CASSPRVGRATDTQYF.

This clonotype has a count of ten or more. The J gene is TRBJ2-1, the V gene TRBV29-1; 9 bases align to TRBD1. V gave up 4 bases and J gave up 3 bases; unmatched junction bases: 4. The CDR3 is made up of 14 amino acids. Germline loops: CDR1 SQVTM, CDR2 ANQGSEA. The CDR3 loop reads CSVVGTGIYNEQFF. The CDR3 coding sequence is TGCAGCGTTGTCGGGACAGGGATCTACAATGAGCAGTTCTTC.

This clonotype has ten or more counts. This sequence joins TRBV7-9 and TRBJ2-3; 14 bases fit TRBD2. Trimming took 2 bases from V and 6 from J; bases not matched to a gene: 10. The germline gives CDR1 SEHNR, CDR2 FQNEAQ (reference sequence). The CDR3 sequence is 18 residues long. The CDR3 sequence: CASSLTEGLAGVTDTQYF. CDR3 in DNA: TGTGCCAGCAGCTTAACTGAGGGACTAGCGGGAGTCACGGATACGCAGTATTTT.

The chain links TRBV4-1 to TRBJ2-7; D uncertain. The CDR3 length is 13 residues. V was shortened by 3 bases and J by 1 base, with 7 bases between the two germline ends. Per the germline V gene, CDR1 is MGHRA and CDR2 is YSYEKL. CDR3: CASSHLQSYEQYF. CDR3 nucleotides: TGCGCCAGCAGCCACTTACAGTCCTACGAGCAGTACTTC.

About this clonotype: A junction boundary mismatches the germline segment, possibly from a read error. V and J are TRBV16 and TRBJ2-7, with 7 bases identical to TRBD2. The CDR3 is 15 residues long. Germline CDR1 reads KGHSY; CDR2 reads FQNENV. The CDR3 here is CASSPGASGFYELYF. CDR3 sequence (DNA): TGTGCCAGCAGCCCTGGAGCTAGCGGCTTCTACGAGCTGTACTTC.

For this clonotype: A much bigger clone sits one base away, suggesting this may be a read error. The rearrangement uses TRBV9 and TRBJ2-2; 11 nucleotides align to TRBD1. With V trimmed by 4 bases and J by 6 bases, 11 bases remained unmatched. Germline V gene sequence: CDR1 SGDLS, CDR2 YYNGEE. This CDR3 is 17 amino acids long. The CDR3 protein is CASSISGDRGFAGELFF. The CDR3 nucleotides are TGTGCCAGCAGCATTTCCGGGGACAGGGGGTTCGCCGGGGAGCTGTTTTTT.

This clonotype was seen a few times. The genes are TRBV9 and TRBJ2-3; D might be TRBD2 (5 bases). Germline V gene lookup returns CDR1 SGDLS and CDR2 YYNGEE. The CDR3 runs to 15 residues. Between the trimmed V and J ends, which lost 1 base and 2 bases, there was a span of 11 bases. The CDR3 nucleotides are TGTGCCAGCAGCGTACGTGACTATAACACAGATACGCAGTATTTT. Its protein is CASSVRDYNTDTQYF.

This clonotype occurred many times. The rearrangement uses TRBV20-1 and TRBJ1-5, with D hard to call. This CDR3 is built from 13 residues. The germline V and J ends were trimmed by 2 bases and 4 bases, with 9 bases remaining between them. The V gene's germline CDR1 is DFQATT and CDR2 SNEGSKA (reference sequence). CDR3 in DNA: TGCAGTGCTAGATACCTTGGAAATCAGCCCCAGCATTTT. It specifies CSARYLGNQPQHF.

This clonotype was counted ten times or more. The genes are TRBV7-9 and TRBJ2-7; D is possibly TRBD2 (6 bases). This CDR3 comprises 14 residues. Trimming took off 5 bases at V and 1 base at J, with 12 bases between the two ends. CDR1 and CDR2 from the germline V gene are SEHNR and FQNEAQ (reference sequence). CDR3 sequence (DNA): TGTGCCAGCAGCGTTGGAGGGTTGTCCTACGAGCAGTACTTC. This encodes CASSVGGLSYEQYF.

CDR3 DNA: TGTGCCAGCTCACCTCCCTTCTTGGGTGAGGCCCTGGGATCTGAAGCTTTCTTT. This codes for CASSPPFLGEALGSEAFF. The rearrangement links TRBV18 to TRBJ1-1; D is uncertain. Per germline, CDR1 KGHSH and CDR2 LQKENI. This CDR3 is 18 amino acids long. V was trimmed by 3 bases and J by 6 bases, leaving 26 bases between them.

The count of this clonotype is one. V gene TRBV7-2 combines with J gene TRBJ2-7, with D possibly being TRBD1 (5 bases). CDR3 size: 13 residues. The V and J ends lost 5 bases and 6 bases respectively, with 14 bases between them. Germline CDR1 reads SGHTA; CDR2 reads FQGNSA. The DNA of the CDR3 is TGTGCCAGCAGCGAGACAGCTTTCTCCGAGCAGTACTTC. Its translation: CASSETAFSEQYF.

V usage is TRBV7-9 and J usage is TRBJ2-5; 8 bases match TRBD1. Trimming at V came to 0 bases and at J to 5 bases, leaving 2 bases not matched to a gene. Germline V CDR1 and CDR2: SEHNR, FQNEAQ (reference sequence). CDR3 length: 14 residues. CDR3 loop: CASSLADRGETQYF. The CDR3 region has the DNA TGTGCCAGCAGCTTAGCCGACAGGGGTGAGACCCAGTACTTC.

V usage is TRBV25-1 and J usage is TRBJ2-1, with TRBD1 identical over 8 bases. V gave up 3 bases and J gave up 7 bases; unmatched junction bases: 8. Germline V gene data show CDR1 as MGHDK and CDR2 as SYGVNS. The length of the CDR3 is 15 residues. CDR3 sequence (DNA): TGTGCCAGCAGTGAGGACAGGGAGACGGGTAATGAGCAGTTCTTC. Encoded protein: CASSEDRETGNEQFF. Variable domain in full (rest from reference TRBV25-1 and TRBJ2-1): EADIYQTPRYLVIGTGKKITLECSQTMGHDKMYWYQQDPGMELHLIHYSYGVNSTEKGDLSSESTVSRIRTEHFPLTLESARPSHTSQYLCASSEDRETGNEQFFGPGTRLTVL.

The chain has TRBV28 and TRBJ2-3, with D possibly being TRBD1 or TRBD2 (5 bases each). Trimming cost V 8 bases and J 4 bases, with 10 bases left between them. Germline CDR1 reads MDHEN; CDR2 reads SYDVKM. CDR3 size: 12 residues. The CDR3 bases are TGTGCCAGCGATCGGGGCTCAGATACGCAGTATTTT. It codes for CASDRGSDTQYF.

The chain employs TRBV7-9 and TRBJ2-4; TRBD2 matches at 7 bases. The CDR3 is made up of 17 amino acids. In germline, CDR1 is SEHNR, CDR2 FQNEAQ (reference sequence). V lost 4 bases and J lost 0; bases outside the gene matches: 9. CDR3 nucleotides: TGTGCCAGCAGCTCAGGTCTAGCGGCCATAGCCAAAAACATTCAGTACTTC. As protein: CASSSGLAAIAKNIQYF. Using reference TRBV7-9 and TRBJ2-4 for the parts outside the CDR3, the full variable domain is DTGVSQNPRHKITKRGQNVTFRCDPISEHNRLYWYRQTLGQGPEFLTYFQNEAQLEKSRLLSDRFSAERPKGSFSTLEIQRTEQGDSAMYLCASSSGLAAIAKNIQYFGAGTRLSVL.

Many counts were recorded for this clonotype. The chain carries TRBV7-2 and TRBJ2-5, with 10 bases aligning to TRBD1. The CDR3 contains 14 residues. The ends lost 4 bases at V and 5 bases at J; junction bases unmatched: 4. The V gene's germline CDR1 is SGHTA and CDR2 FQGNSA. The CDR3: CASSSDRGFETQYF. The CDR3 nucleotides read TGTGCCAGCAGCTCGGACAGGGGGTTTGAGACCCAGTACTTC.

In regard to this clonotype: Since a much larger clone is just one base distant, this may be a read error. J is TRBJ1-1 and V is TRBV4-3, with a weak D call TRBD1 (5 bases). Looked up from germline, CDR1 is LGHNA and CDR2 is YSLEER. The length of the CDR3 is 15 residues. Here the CDR3 DNA reads TGCGCCGGCAGCCATCAGACTTCTGGGGGGACTGAAGCTTTCTTT. This translates into CAGSHQTSGGTEAFF.

As regards this clonotype: The junction departs from germline at one end; a sequencing error may be responsible. The chain carries TRBV7-9 and TRBJ1-4; D remains unclear. The CDR3 consists of 16 residues. Germline values: CDR1 SEHNR, CDR2 FQNEAQ (reference sequence). The CDR3 reads CASSLLEGATNEKLIF. As DNA, the CDR3 is TGTGCCAGCAGCTTACTCGAAGGAGCAACTAATGAAAAACTGATTTTT.

Comments on this clonotype: The conserved phenylalanine or tryptophan normally closing the CDR3 is absent here, so this likely arose from a read error. CDR3 nucleotides: TGCAGTGCCCCCGGGGAATACAATGAGCAGTACATC. Translation gives CSAPGEYNEQYI. The chain employs TRBV20-1 and TRBJ2-1; perhaps TRBD2 as D (5 bases). The J call may be incorrect, as the DNA end agrees better with TRBJ2-7. Germline V gene sequence: CDR1 DFQATT, CDR2 SNEGSKA (reference sequence). The CDR3 is made up of 12 amino acids.